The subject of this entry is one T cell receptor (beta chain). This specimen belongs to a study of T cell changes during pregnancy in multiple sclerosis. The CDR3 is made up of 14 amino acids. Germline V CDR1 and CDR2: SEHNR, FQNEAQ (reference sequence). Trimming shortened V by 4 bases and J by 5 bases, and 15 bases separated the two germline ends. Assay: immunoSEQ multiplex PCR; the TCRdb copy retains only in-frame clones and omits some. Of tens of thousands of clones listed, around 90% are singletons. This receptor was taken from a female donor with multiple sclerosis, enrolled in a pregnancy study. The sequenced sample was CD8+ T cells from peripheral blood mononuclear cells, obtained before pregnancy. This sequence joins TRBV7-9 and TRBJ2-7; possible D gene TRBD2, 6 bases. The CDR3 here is CASSSMDGGDEQYF. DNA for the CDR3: TGTGCCAGCAGCTCGATGGACGGCGGGGACGAGCAGTACTTC.